This TCR beta chain appears in the sequencing data of a study of beta chain features in type 1 diabetes. Study-wide context: Healthy donors and patients showed comparable age, gender and cell yields.

Whole-study results and caveats: Type 1 diabetes patients had moderately but significantly shorter TCRB CDR3s in all four CD4+ subsets. For type 1 diabetes patients, VDJ junctions showed fewer insertions and more deletions.

For this clone: The antigen is undetermined.

The CDR3 covers 21 residues. Trimming cost V 5 bases and J 1 base; bases outside gene matches: 19. In germline, CDR1 is LNHDA, CDR2 SQIVND (reference sequence). What was sequenced were expressed TCRB transcripts, since all of the isolated RNA had been reverse transcribed. TCRdb's copy holds only in-frame clones and misses some; the assay was immunoSEQ multiplex PCR. Among roughly 120,000 clones listed, roughly 43% were seen once. The receptor comes from a woman aged 18 to 35 in good health. The sequenced material came from stem cell memory CD4+ T cells from blood. The rearrangement joins TRBV19 to TRBJ2-6; 8 nucleotides align to TRBD1. The CDR3 bases are TGTGCCAGTAGTGTCCTCCGACAGGGGAGTCCAGCCCTATCTGGGGCCAACGTCCTGACTTTC. Amino acid sequence: CASSVLRQGSPALSGANVLTF.